Each of the 3 T cell receptor beta chains below was sequenced from the same sample in a study of shared clonotypes between healthy human individuals. Here immunoSEQ multiplex PCR was the method, and the copy in TCRdb shows in-frame clones only, minus some. The data show about 690,000 clones, roughly 87% seen once. Source material: memory CD8+ T cells from PBMCs. Subset denoted: CD45RO+ cells pooled with CCR7-negative TemRA cells. All receptors come from a man between 18 and 35 years old in good health. Some clones in this sample may be carry-over from other donors' samples.

The rearrangement uses TRBV4-1 and TRBJ2-4; D not certain. The CDR3 length is 15 residues. The germline CDR1 and CDR2 sequences are MGHRA and YSYEKL. V lost 4 bases to trimming and J lost 0 bases, with 10 bases between them. CDR3 nucleotides: TGCGCCAGCAGCCTTACCGGGTTAGCCAAAAACATTCAGTACTTC. It codes for CASSLTGLAKNIQYF.

V and J are TRBV7-9 and TRBJ2-1, with 10 bases fitting TRBD1. Germline V gene sequence: CDR1 SEHNR, CDR2 FQNEAQ (reference sequence). J was trimmed by 2 bases and V by 5 bases; bases with no gene match: 3. The CDR3 contains 15 residues. CDR3 sequence: CASSHDRGPYNEQFF. CDR3 in DNA: TGTGCCAGCAGCCATGACAGGGGGCCCTACAATGAGCAGTTCTTC.

This clone occurred many times. V gene TRBV21-1 combines with J gene TRBJ2-6. TRBV21-1 is a pseudogene. The CDR3 covers 15 residues. CDR3 in amino acids: CATPFGRCGANVLTF. The CDR3 nucleotides are TGTGCCACCCCGTTTGGAAGGTGTGGGGCCAACGTCCTGACTTTC.